One and the same sample provided the 10 T cell receptor beta chains below, sequenced in a study of T cells in Graves' hyperthyroidism and ophthalmopathy. The source material, RNA transcripts, was used to amplify TCR beta CDR3 regions. HTBI primers were the set used in a first-round RT-PCR of the TCR CDR3. MiXCR, run by TCRdb on the multiplex PCR reads, gives a single entry per CDR3 protein. The data contain approximately 600,000 distinct CDR3 sequences, roughly 15% of them singletons. The source material was blood. The receptors were gathered from a woman aged 25 to 39 with Graves' hyperthyroidism.

In this sample, this clonotype turned up a few times. This chain connects TRBV5-1 to TRBJ2-5, with D hard to call. V was clipped by 0 bases and J by 1 base, with 10 bases between them. The CDR3 is 15 amino acids. The germline CDR1 and CDR2 sequences are SGHRS and YFSETQ. In DNA, the CDR3 is TGCGCCAGCAGCTTGGCCAACCGTCCCCAAGAGACCCAGTACTTC. Translated, it gives CASSLANRPQETQYF.

This clonotype occurred a few times. The chain is built from TRBV6-1 and TRBJ2-4; D not certain. The germline V and J ends were trimmed by 5 bases and 0 bases, with 5 bases remaining between them. This CDR3 is built from 13 residues. Germline-derived CDR1 and CDR2 are MNHNS and SASEGT. The DNA for the CDR3 is TGTGCCAGCAGTCGTGCAGCCAAAAACATTCAGTACTTC. Encoded protein: CASSRAAKNIQYF.

The chain recombines TRBV19 with TRBJ2-3; D uncertain. Looked up from germline, CDR1 is LNHDA and CDR2 is SQIVND (reference sequence). The germline V and J ends were trimmed by 5 bases and 0 bases, with 15 bases remaining between them. The CDR3 contains 16 residues. The CDR3 DNA reads as TGTGCCAGTAGTGGTGGCTATACCCCTAGCACAGATACGCAGTATTTT. This sequence encodes CASSGGYTPSTDTQYF.

There are a few counts of this clonotype. V usage is TRBV20-1 and J usage is TRBJ1-4; D is unclear. Germline loops: CDR1 DFQATT, CDR2 SNEGSKA (reference sequence). The CDR3 runs to 12 residues. Trimming removed 5 bases at V and 5 bases at J, with 9 bases between. The CDR3 nucleotides read TGCAGTGCTGGTAGAGTCAATGAAAAACTGTTTTTT. Protein sequence: CSAGRVNEKLFF.

As regards this clonotype: Just one base apart from a much larger clone, this may be a read error. The chain employs TRBV15 and TRBJ1-2; D is perhaps TRBD1 (5 bases). The CDR3 is 14 residues long. CDR1 LNHNV and CDR2 YYDKDF come from the germline V gene (reference sequence). The CDR3 DNA reads as TGTGCCACCAGCAGAGGGGACGGAAACTATGGCCACACCTTC. Translation gives CATSRGDGNYGHTF. The full variable domain, with the rest looked up from reference TRBV15 and TRBJ1-2, is DAMVIQNPRYQVTQFGKPVTLSCSQTLNHNVMYWYQQKSSQAPKLLFHYYDKDFNNEADTPDNFQSRRPNTSFCFLDIRSPGLGDTAMYLCATSRGDGNYGHTFGSGTRLTVV.

This clonotype was recorded many times. This chain uses TRBV18 with TRBJ2-7; D unresolved. The CDR3 consists of 14 residues. V shed 3 bases and J shed 2 bases, with 11 bases lying between them. Germline V CDR1 and CDR2: KGHSH, LQKENI. CDR3 region: CASSPGPTPYEQYF. CDR3 in DNA: TGTGCCAGCTCACCCGGACCAACCCCCTACGAGCAGTACTTC.

This clonotype showed up just a few times. The chain recombines TRBV2 with TRBJ2-7; 7 bases map to TRBD1. Germline V gene data show CDR1 as SNHLY and CDR2 as FYNNEI. V lost 5 bases, J lost 3 bases, and 4 bases stayed unmatched. The CDR3 has 13 residues. In nucleotides, the CDR3 is TGTGCCAGCAGTTGGGACAGCCTCTACGAGCAGTACTTC. This sequence encodes CASSWDSLYEQYF.

The CDR3 region is CARRHSRPREKLFF. The CDR3 nucleotides read TGTGCCAGACGTCACAGTCGGCCTCGCGAAAAACTGTTTTTT. V gene TRBV6-1 combines with J gene TRBJ1-4, with D uncertain. CDR1 and CDR2 from the germline V gene are MNHNS and SASEGT. Trimming left V 9 bases short and J 8 bases short, with 19 bases between. The CDR3 has 14 amino acids.

The gene calls are TRBV19 and TRBJ2-7, with D possibly matching TRBD1 (5 bases). Trimming stripped 1 base from V and 4 bases from J, with 11 bases between. This CDR3 contains 14 residues. Germline values: CDR1 LNHDA, CDR2 SQIVND (reference sequence). The CDR3 DNA follows: TGTGCCAGTAGTATAGTAACAGGTTTTTACGAGCAGTACTTC. Protein: CASSIVTGFYEQYF.

This clonotype was seen repeatedly, ten times or more. V gene TRBV11-2 combines with J gene TRBJ1-1; tentatively, D is TRBD1 (6 bases). This CDR3 comprises 16 residues. CDR1 is SGHAT, CDR2 FQNNGV, per germline. The V end lost 5 bases, the J end lost 5 bases, and 21 bases lay between the germline ends. For the CDR3, the DNA is TGTGCCAGCAGCGCGACCGCCAGGGGACTGTGGACTGAAGCTTTCTTT. Its translation is CASSATARGLWTEAFF.